This TCR beta chain originates from a study of cytomegalovirus exposure and HLA in healthy donors. A remark on this clone: Its cognate antigen is unknown.

Study outcomes and limitations: Later, an analysis found that common viral pathogens appeared to be linked with several of the most significant clusters.

This PCR relied on a set of 60 Vbeta primers and 13 Jbeta primers. In the authors' methods: In a later analysis, of 84 million or so unique beta chains, 9 million to 11 million appeared in at least two donors. Using immunoSEQ multiplex PCR, the repertoire was profiled, and TCRdb retains in-frame clones only, with some absent. V, J and clone size reflect that table, while D and trimming were determined from the DNA. The sample records under 200,000 clones, approximately 82% being singletons. In germline, CDR1 is ENHRY, CDR2 SYGVKD. V lost 0 bases and J 3 bases, leaving 10 bases between the germline ends. CDR3 size: 15 residues.

This receptor was taken from a male donor in good health and CMV-seronegative. The rearrangement uses TRBV10-3 and TRBJ2-3, with a tentative D call TRBD1 (6 bases). The sequencing sample was made of PBMCs. The CDR3 region has the DNA TGTGCCATCAGTGAGTCCTGGGGGCAAACAGATACGCAGTATTTT. This gives the protein CAISESWGQTDTQYF.